The 20 T cell receptor beta chains in this list originate from one sample, sequenced in a study of blood T cell repertoires in COVID-19. TCRdb's copy holds only in-frame clones and misses some; the assay was immunoSEQ multiplex PCR. Of approximately 140,000 clones listed, approximately 84% are singletons. Sequenced input: peripheral blood. These TCRs come from a woman at least 80 years old with acute or convalescent COVID-19.

V usage is TRBV7-2 and J usage is TRBJ2-1, with 11 bases that match TRBD2. After removal of 5 bases from V and 4 bases from J, the junction contained 7 bases not matched to a gene. Germline V CDR1 and CDR2: SGHTA, FQGNSA. The length of the CDR3 is 16 residues. CDR3 amino acids: CASSDRLAGNYNEQFF. In DNA form, the CDR3 reads TGTGCCAGCAGCGACAGACTAGCGGGGAATTACAATGAGCAGTTCTTC.

This chain connects TRBV2 to TRBJ2-5; unclear D gene. V gave up 4 bases and J gave up 4 bases, with 19 bases separating them. The CDR3 is made up of 16 amino acids. Germline V gene lookup returns CDR1 SNHLY and CDR2 FYNNEI. The CDR3, as DNA: TGTGCCAGCAGTGGGCAGTTCCAACCGCCCGCAGAGACCCAGTACTTC. This sequence encodes CASSGQFQPPAETQYF. The whole variable domain, remainder taken from reference TRBV2 and TRBJ2-5, is EPEVTQTPSHQVTQMGQEVILRCVPISNHLYFYWYRQILGQKVEFLVSFYNNEISEKSEIFDDQFSVERPDGSNFTLKIRSTKLEDSAMYFCASSGQFQPPAETQYFGPGTRLLVL.

The V gene is TRBV20-1, the J gene TRBJ1-2, with D tentatively TRBD1 (6 bases). CDR1 is DFQATT and CDR2 is SNEGSKA in the germline V gene (reference sequence). The ends were cut back, 5 bases at V and 6 bases at J, with 10 bases in the middle. The CDR3 spans 11 residues. As DNA, the CDR3 is TGCAGTGCTCCCCAGGGGAATGGCTACACCTTC. This encodes CSAPQGNGYTF.

The rearrangement uses TRBV9 and TRBJ2-6; 8 bases map to TRBD1. The junction had 7 bases not matched to a gene; V was cut back by 4 bases and J by 4 bases. The CDR3 has 16 residues. In germline, CDR1 is SGDLS, CDR2 YYNGEE. DNA of the CDR3: TGTGCCAGCAGCTCTAACAGGGGGACAGGGGCCAACGTCCTGACTTTC. It codes for CASSSNRGTGANVLTF.

The chain is built from TRBV7-8 and TRBJ2-5; 9 nucleotides match TRBD2. The CDR3 extends over 16 amino acids. In germline, CDR1 is SGHVS, CDR2 FQNEAQ. The junction had 9 bases not matched to a gene; V was cut back by 3 bases and J by 4 bases. Here the CDR3 reads CASSFGIGGGGETQYF. The CDR3 DNA follows: TGTGCCAGCAGCTTTGGAATAGGCGGGGGGGGAGAGACCCAGTACTTC. Full variable domain (outside the CDR3, taken from reference TRBV7-8 and TRBJ2-5): GAGVSQSPRYKVAKRGQDVALRCDPISGHVSLFWYQQALGQGPEFLTYFQNEAQLDKSGLPSDRFFAERPEGSVSTLKIQRTQQEDSAVYLCASSFGIGGGGETQYFGPGTRLLVL.

This chain connects TRBV11-2 to TRBJ2-7; D not certain. Trimming stripped 1 base from V and 2 bases from J, with 9 bases between. The CDR3 totals 14 residues. Germline loops: CDR1 SGHAT, CDR2 FQNNGV. In DNA, the CDR3 is TGTGCCAGCAGCTTAGTCGACATCACCTACGAGCAGTACTTC. Translation: CASSLVDITYEQYF.

The count of this clone is one. The rearrangement links TRBV3-1 (or the pseudogene TRBV3-2) to TRBJ2-5, with 12 bases aligning to TRBD2. The V gene end was trimmed by 5 bases and the J gene end by 4 bases; junction bases not matched to a gene: 5. Germline V lookup: CDR1 LGHDT, CDR2 YNNKEL (reference sequence). CDR3 length equals 15 residues. DNA of the CDR3: TGTGCCAGCAGCACTAGCGGGAGGCGAAGAGAGACCCAGTACTTC. It codes for CASSTSGRRRETQYF.

The sample holds one count of this clone. The chain employs TRBV7-9 and TRBJ2-7; a weak D match, TRBD1 (6 bases). The CDR3 has 15 residues. Per germline, CDR1 SEHNR and CDR2 FQNEAQ (reference sequence). V was trimmed by 3 bases and J by 0 bases, leaving 12 bases between them. The CDR3 coding sequence is TGTGCCAGCAGCTTTGGGGGCGAAAGCTCCTACGAGCAGTACTTC. It specifies CASSFGGESSYEQYF.

This clone was observed a single time. V is TRBV7-2 and J is TRBJ1-2; TRBD1 agrees at 7 bases. Germline-derived CDR1 and CDR2 are SGHTA and FQGNSA. The CDR3 covers 13 residues. The J segment lost 3 bases and the V segment lost 5 bases, leaving 3 bases of the junction unmatched. CDR3 amino acids: CASSQGQDYGYTF. The CDR3 DNA reads TGTGCCAGCAGCCAAGGACAGGACTATGGCTACACCTTC.

The genes are TRBV18 and TRBJ1-3; no firm D call. Germline-derived CDR1 and CDR2 are KGHSH and LQKENI. Trimming left V 5 bases short and J 2 bases short, with 16 bases between. The CDR3 has 16 residues. CDR3 nucleotide sequence: TGTGCCAGCTCAGGAAAAATCGGAGCCGCTGGAAACACCATATATTTT. It encodes CASSGKIGAAGNTIYF. Full variable domain (missing parts from reference TRBV18 and TRBJ1-3): NAGVMQNPRHLVRRRGQEARLRCSPMKGHSHVYWYRQLPEEGLKFMVYLQKENIIDESGMPKERFSAEFPKEGPSILRIQQVVRGDSAAYFCASSGKIGAAGNTIYFGEGSWLTVV.

This chain connects TRBV29-1 to TRBJ1-2; the D is unclear. The CDR3 totals 10 residues. V was clipped by 3 bases and J by 4 bases, with 3 bases between them. Germline CDR1 SQVTM, CDR2 ANQGSEA. In DNA form, the CDR3 reads TGCAGCGTTGATCGCTATGGCTACACCTTC. Encoded protein: CSVDRYGYTF.

This clone was seen once. This chain links TRBV27 with TRBJ2-3; no reliable D call. Germline V CDR1 and CDR2: MNHEY, SMNVEV (reference sequence). The CDR3 runs to 15 residues. The V end was cut by 6 bases, the J end by 2 bases, with 15 bases between. Written as DNA, the CDR3 is TGTGCCAGCAGCCGCTCCAGTCAGATCACAGATACGCAGTATTTT. The encoded protein is CASSRSSQITDTQYF.

The DNA for the CDR3 is TGTGCCAGCAGGTCGACATATGGGGCAGGTTCCTACAATGAGCAGTTCTTC. Translated, it gives CASRSTYGAGSYNEQFF. J is TRBJ2-1 and V is TRBV5-8; D is perhaps TRBD1 (5 bases). CDR1 is SGHTS, CDR2 YDEGEE, per germline. The CDR3 loop spans 17 amino acids. The germline V and J ends were trimmed by 5 bases and 1 base, with 19 bases remaining between them.

This clone was seen just once. V gene TRBV6-5 combines with J gene TRBJ2-5; D remains ambiguous. Germline values: CDR1 MNHEY, CDR2 SVGAGI. CDR3 length: 13 amino acids. The V and J ends lost 6 bases and 1 base respectively, with 9 bases between them. The DNA of the CDR3 is TGTGCCAGCAGCCGTGGGCTCCAAGAGACCCAGTACTTC. Residues: CASSRGLQETQYF.

The chain has TRBV7-9 and TRBJ1-5; 7 positions match TRBD1. Per germline, CDR1 SEHNR and CDR2 FQNEAQ (reference sequence). The CDR3 spans 19 residues. V trimming: 1 base; J trimming: 2 bases; junction bases outside the gene matches: 14. CDR3: CASSLVPLGQSVGNQPQHF. CDR3 nucleotide sequence: TGTGCCAGCAGCTTAGTTCCCTTGGGACAGTCGGTAGGCAATCAGCCCCAGCATTTT.

This clone was found a few times. The chain combines TRBV5-5 with TRBJ1-5; D remains ambiguous. The germline V gene encodes CDR1 SGHKS and CDR2 YYEKEE (reference sequence). The CDR3 is 15 residues long. V lost 4 bases and J lost 4, with 15 bases in between. In DNA form, the CDR3 reads TGTGCCAGCAGCCCGGTAGGAGCCCCAAATCAGCCCCAGCATTTT. Translation: CASSPVGAPNQPQHF.

The V call is TRBV19, the J call TRBJ1-2, with 8 bases matching TRBD1. The CDR3 is 15 amino acids. Germline V gene sequence: CDR1 LNHDA, CDR2 SQIVND (reference sequence). J lost 5 bases, V lost 3 bases, and 8 bases had no gene match. CDR3 sequence (DNA): TGTGCCAGTAGTATGAGCGCGACAGGGGAGTATGGCTACACCTTC. It translates to CASSMSATGEYGYTF.

This chain links TRBV5-3 with TRBJ2-5; TRBD2 is a possible D gene (6 bases). TRBV5-3 has ORF status, its function being uncertain. The CDR3 is made up of 16 amino acids. V lost 4 bases to trimming and J lost 2 bases, with 18 bases between them. The CDR3 coding sequence is TGTGCCAGAAGCGTCGGCGGGGCGCATGTTCAAGAGACCCAGTACTTC. The encoded protein is CARSVGGAHVQETQYF.

The V gene is TRBV3-1 (or the pseudogene TRBV3-2), the J gene TRBJ2-2; 7 nucleotides agree with TRBD2. V lost 7 bases, J lost 7 bases, and 3 bases stayed unmatched. CDR1 LGHDT and CDR2 YNNKEL come from the germline V gene (reference sequence). The CDR3 sequence is 12 residues long. The CDR3 region has the DNA TGTGCCAGCAACGGGGAGGGCGGGGAGCTGTTTTTT. It codes for CASNGEGGELFF.

The V and J genes are TRBV11-2 and TRBJ1-1; 10 nucleotides agree with TRBD1. J gave up 2 bases and V 5 bases, and 5 bases lay outside the gene matches. Germline CDR1 SGHAT, CDR2 FQNNGV. The CDR3 consists of 15 residues. The CDR3 DNA is TGTGCCAGCAGCGACCGGGACAGGGGAAACACTGAAGCTTTCTTT. Translated, it gives CASSDRDRGNTEAFF.